The 25 T cell receptor beta chains presented below share a single source sample, sequenced in a study of CD8 T cells in ankylosing spondylitis. Study-wide results and limits: Among TCR beta sequences, a motif of eight highly homologous variants appeared characteristic of ankylosing spondylitis blood.

Each CDR3 protein gets one entry after TCRdb re-called the 5' RACE reads with MiXCR. The sample carries about 340,000 distinct CDR3 sequences, under 8.5% recorded once. These receptors have no known antigen. Sequenced: blood, either unsorted or a sorted T cell fraction (not recorded which). The receptors were gathered from a male donor with ankylosing spondylitis.

In this sample, this clonotype turned up a few times. The V call is TRBV27, the J call TRBJ1-1, with D unresolved. The V gene's germline CDR1 is MNHEY and CDR2 SMNVEV (reference sequence). The CDR3 extends over 15 amino acids. V was clipped by 2 bases and J by 1 base, with 11 bases between them. As DNA, the CDR3 is TGTGCCAGCAGTTTACTGGGAGTGAGGAACACTGAAGCTTTCTTT. Amino acids: CASSLLGVRNTEAFF.

This clonotype showed up just a few times. The chain links TRBV9 to TRBJ2-1, with D perhaps TRBD2 (6 bases). This CDR3 comprises 13 residues. The germline V gene has CDR1 SGDLS and CDR2 YYNGEE. V was pared by 1 base and J by 7 bases, with 9 bases between. The CDR3 reads CASSVLSGNEQFF. The CDR3 DNA is TGTGCCAGCAGCGTATTGAGCGGGAATGAGCAGTTCTTC.

This clonotype was counted ten times or more. J is TRBJ2-3 and V is TRBV7-2, with D perhaps TRBD1 (7 bases). Germline CDR1 reads SGHTA; CDR2 reads FQGNSA. The V end was cut by 4 bases, the J end by 4 bases, with 9 bases between. The CDR3 length is 13 residues. CDR3 sequence: CASSSRGADTQYF. In DNA form, the CDR3 reads TGTGCCAGCAGCTCCAGGGGGGCAGATACGCAGTATTTT.

This clonotype was seen a few times. This chain joins TRBV3-1 and TRBJ1-1, with a tentative D call TRBD1 (5 bases). The CDR3 contains 16 residues. The V gene's germline CDR1 is LGHDT and CDR2 YNNKEL (reference sequence). Trimming removed 0 bases at V and 6 bases at J, with 17 bases between. CDR3 in DNA: TGTGCCAGCAGCCAAGATGGGGCCCGACATGAAGCTGAAGCTTTCTTT. Amino acid sequence: CASSQDGARHEAEAFF.

This clonotype has a handful of counts. The chain joins TRBV5-1 to TRBJ1-2; D uncertain. Trimming stripped 4 bases from V and 2 bases from J, with 15 bases between. The CDR3 has 15 amino acids. Germline CDR1 and CDR2: SGHRS and YFSETQ. CDR3 bases: TGCGCCAGCAGCCTGGACCCGACGGAGAACTATGGCTACACCTTC. Protein: CASSLDPTENYGYTF. The full variable domain, with the rest looked up from reference TRBV5-1 and TRBJ1-2, is KAGVTQTPRYLIKTRGQQVTLSCSPISGHRSVSWYQQTPGQGLQFLFEYFSETQRNKGNFPGRFSGRQFSNSRSEMNVSTLELGDSALYLCASSLDPTENYGYTFGSGTRLTVV.

The sample holds a few counts of this clonotype. In DNA, the CDR3 is TGCGCCAGCAGCCCCGACGGGAGGGCCTCCTACGAGCAGTACTTC. Amino acids: CASSPDGRASYEQYF. The chain is built from TRBV5-1 and TRBJ2-7, with 8 bases matching TRBD2. CDR3 length: 15 amino acids. Germline V CDR1 and CDR2: SGHRS, YFSETQ. The junction had 6 bases not matched to a gene; V was cut back by 4 bases and J by 0 bases.

This clonotype occurred many times. The chain carries TRBV10-3 and TRBJ2-1; 7 bases are shared with TRBD2. The germline V gene has CDR1 ENHRY and CDR2 SYGVKD. The CDR3 is 14 residues long. Trimming cost V 7 bases and J 8 bases; bases outside gene matches: 11. Written as DNA, the CDR3 is TGTGCCATCACCCCGACTAGCAGGAGGGATGAGCAGTTCTTC. Translating gives CAITPTSRRDEQFF.

This clonotype was seen only a few times. The chain couples TRBV9 to TRBJ2-1, with D possibly being TRBD1 (5 bases). V was pared by 4 bases and J by 5 bases, with 25 bases between. This CDR3 is 18 amino acids long. Germline values: CDR1 SGDLS, CDR2 YYNGEE. The CDR3 DNA follows: TGTGCCAGCAGCTTTCCCCCCCTTATGAGGACGGACAACAATGAGCAGTTCTTC. Translation gives CASSFPPLMRTDNNEQFF.

This clonotype was seen a handful of times. CDR3 in DNA: TGTGCCAGCAGCATGGATCCTCGTTTGGGACAGGTTTACTACGAGCAGTACTTC. The encoded protein is CASSMDPRLGQVYYEQYF. This chain uses TRBV11-1 with TRBJ2-7, with TRBD1 identical over 8 bases. The CDR3 covers 18 residues. V shed 5 bases, J shed 3 bases, and the junction held 18 bases outside the gene matches. Germline V gene data show CDR1 as SGHAT and CDR2 as FQDESV (reference sequence).

This clonotype was detected only a few times. The rearrangement links TRBV19 to TRBJ2-3; a weak D match, TRBD2 (6 bases). CDR1 is LNHDA and CDR2 is SQIVND in the germline V gene (reference sequence). V shed 3 bases and J shed 5 bases, with 15 bases lying between them. There are 15 residues in the CDR3. CDR3 sequence reads: CASSIAVGSRDTQYF. DNA of the CDR3: TGTGCCAGTAGTATCGCTGTCGGGAGTAGAGATACGCAGTATTTT.

V is TRBV3-1 and J is TRBJ2-1; D remains unclear. V dropped 4 bases and J dropped 2 bases, with 6 bases sitting between them. The CDR3 loop spans 13 amino acids. In germline, CDR1 is LGHDT, CDR2 YNNKEL (reference sequence). The CDR3 DNA sequence: TGTGCCAGCAGCCCGCATCCCTACAATGAGCAGTTCTTC. Amino acid sequence: CASSPHPYNEQFF.

This clonotype has at least ten counts. This sequence joins TRBV29-1 and TRBJ2-5; a weak D match, TRBD1 (6 bases). This CDR3 is 11 amino acids long. The germline V gene has CDR1 SQVTM and CDR2 ANQGSEA. The V end was cut by 6 bases, the J end by 1 base, with 6 bases between. The CDR3, as DNA: TGCAGCGTGGACAGCCAAGAGACCCAGTACTTC. It specifies CSVDSQETQYF.

The chain has TRBV21-1 and TRBJ2-1; TRBD1, the table's D call, lacks a check against the DNA. TRBV21-1 counts as a pseudogene. The CDR3 is 14 amino acids. CDR3 residues: CASTPRGWGDEQFF. For the CDR3, the DNA is TGTGCCAGCACCCCCAGGGGTTGGGGGGATGAGCAGTTCTTC.

There are a few counts of this clonotype. The V call is TRBV12-3 or TRBV12-4, the J call TRBJ2-5; 10 bases are shared with TRBD2. The CDR3 consists of 14 residues. With 6 bases clipped from V and 5 bases from J, the junction kept 6 bases outside the gene matches. CDR3 nucleotides: TGTGCCAGCAGGCCCGGGACTAGCGTCGAGACCCAGTACTTC. Amino acids: CASRPGTSVETQYF.

This clonotype has more than one count but fewer than ten. V gene TRBV29-1 combines with J gene TRBJ1-4; D is undetermined. V lost 7 bases, J lost 8 bases, and 14 bases lay in between. This CDR3 is built from 12 residues. Germline V CDR1 and CDR2: SQVTM, ANQGSEA. The CDR3 DNA reads TGCAGCGCCGTGCGGGGAAGAGAAAAACTGTTTTTT. Translated, it gives CSAVRGREKLFF.

This clonotype has only a few counts. This chain connects TRBV12-3 or TRBV12-4 to TRBJ1-2, with 8 bases lining up with TRBD1. The CDR3 is 15 amino acids. J lost 10 bases, V lost 2 bases, and 12 bases had no gene match. The CDR3 nucleotides are TGTGCCAGCAGTTTAAGTCCCGGACAGGGACTTGACTACACCTTC. This translates into CASSLSPGQGLDYTF.

The chain joins TRBV6-1 to TRBJ1-4; no firm D call. CDR3 size: 16 residues. CDR1 and CDR2 (germline): MNHNS, SASEGT. Trimming took off 6 bases at V and 0 bases at J, with 14 bases between the two ends. The CDR3 spells CASRNPAGATNEKLFF. Here the CDR3 DNA reads TGTGCCAGCAGGAACCCCGCGGGTGCAACTAATGAAAAACTGTTTTTT.

This clonotype was picked up many times. The chain combines TRBV5-1 with TRBJ2-7; D possibly corresponds to TRBD1 (5 bases). V shed 4 bases and J shed 2 bases, with 13 bases lying between them. CDR3 size: 14 residues. Germline V gene lookup returns CDR1 SGHRS and CDR2 YFSETQ. The CDR3 coding sequence is TGCGCCAGCAGCCCATACCAGGGAACCTACGAGCAGTACTTC. Translation gives CASSPYQGTYEQYF.

This clonotype occurred a few times. V usage is TRBV2 and J usage is TRBJ2-2; no firm D call. Trimming removed 6 bases from V and 1 base from J, with 12 bases in between. Per the germline V gene, CDR1 is SNHLY and CDR2 is FYNNEI. The CDR3 length is 15 residues. This CDR3 is CASSNLQMNTGELFF. DNA for the CDR3: TGTGCCAGCAGCAATTTACAAATGAACACCGGGGAGCTGTTTTTT.

Note on this clonotype: A read error is possible here, since a much larger clone lies one base away. The chain links TRBV27 to TRBJ2-1, with D tentatively TRBD1 (5 bases). The CDR3 is 15 residues long. Germline values: CDR1 MNHEY, CDR2 SMNVEV (reference sequence). The CDR3 DNA reads TGTGCCAGCGGTTTAGCAGGGCCCATCAACAATGAGCAGTTCTTC. This translates into CASGLAGPINNEQFF.

V and J are TRBV4-3 and TRBJ2-7; maybe TRBD1 (5 bases). Trimming removed 0 bases at V and 5 bases at J, with 17 bases between. The CDR3 consists of 16 residues. Per the germline V gene, CDR1 is LGHNA and CDR2 is YSLEER. This CDR3 reads CASSQELVLRVHEQYF. The CDR3 DNA sequence: TGCGCCAGCAGCCAAGAATTGGTGCTCAGGGTCCACGAGCAGTACTTC.

This clonotype appeared a few times. V and J are TRBV4-3 and TRBJ2-3, with 10 bases that match TRBD2. V lost 0 bases and J lost 1; bases outside the gene matches: 4. This CDR3 region has 17 residues. Germline CDR1 is LGHNA and CDR2 is YSLEER. CDR3 DNA: TGCGCCAGCAGCCAAGATCTCGGGACTAGCGGCACAGATACGCAGTATTTT. Translated: CASSQDLGTSGTDTQYF.

This rearrangement joins TRBV12-5 to TRBJ2-5; D uncertain. The CDR3 covers 15 residues. The V end lost 1 base, the J end lost 0 bases, and 9 bases lay between the germline ends. Per the germline V gene, CDR1 is LGHNT and CDR2 is FRNRAP. CDR3 protein: CASGLDQTYQETQYF. DNA of the CDR3: TGTGCTAGTGGTTTGGACCAGACTTACCAAGAGACCCAGTACTTC. The full variable domain, rest sourced from reference TRBV12-5 and TRBJ2-5, is DARVTQTPRHKVTEMGQEVTMRCQPILGHNTVFWYRQTMMQGLELLAYFRNRAPLDDSGMPKDRFSAEMPDATLATLKIQPSEPRDSAVYFCASGLDQTYQETQYFGPGTRLLVL.

This clonotype was observed at least ten times. The chain employs TRBV24-1 and TRBJ2-3, with 7 nucleotides matching TRBD1. J was trimmed by 2 bases and V by 6 bases; bases with no gene match: 13. Germline loops: CDR1 KGHDR, CDR2 SFDVKD. The CDR3 is made up of 17 amino acids. CDR3: CATSSGTADSPTDTQYF. CDR3 coding DNA: TGTGCCACCAGTTCCGGGACAGCCGATTCTCCCACAGATACGCAGTATTTT.

The genes are TRBV12-5 and TRBJ1-6; D is unresolved. This CDR3 contains 15 residues. Trimming stripped 6 bases from V and 8 bases from J, with 17 bases between. Germline V lookup: CDR1 LGHNT, CDR2 FRNRAP. The CDR3, as DNA: TGTGCTAGTGGCCTACGAGGACCCGATGATTCACCCCTCCACTTT. It is translated as CASGLRGPDDSPLHF.